The rows below give T cell receptor beta chains drawn from one sample of a study of T-cell reconstitution after alpha-beta-depleted transplantation in children. TCRdb redid the calling of the PCR reads with MiXCR, one entry per CDR3 protein. The data hold around 190,000 distinct CDR3 sequences, with under 8.5% observed a single time. The sample consisted of PBMCs, taken before TCRalphabeta/CD19-depleted stem cell transplant. Receptors originate from a boy between 2 and 10 years old with acute lymphoblastic leukemia, due to receive a stem cell transplant. Both conserved end residues are part of each CDR3. A D gene is named only where the DNA matches it firmly. Some rows have no size entry. The others give once, few or many, or a class for an expanded clone.

abundance,d_gene,v_gene,j_gene,CDR3aa,CDR3nt
-,-,TRBV7-9,TRBJ2-7,CASSLPQGSVSTYEQYF,TGTGCCAGCAGCTTACCCCAGGGTAGCGTGTCCACCTACGAGCAGTACTTC
few,TRBD2,TRBV5-4,TRBJ2-7,CASSKTSGGVEQYF,TGTGCCAGCAGCAAGACTAGCGGGGGGGTCGAGCAGTACTTC
few,-,TRBV20-1,TRBJ2-7,CSASGAAYEQYF,TGCAGTGCTAGTGGGGCGGCATACGAGCAGTACTTC
-,TRBD1,TRBV18,TRBJ2-7,CASSPWSGGNVATYEQYF,TGTGCCAGCTCACCGTGGTCAGGGGGTAATGTGGCGACCTACGAGCAGTACTTC
many,TRBD2,TRBV20-1,TRBJ2-1,CSARYGLAGVNEQFF,TGCAGTGCTAGATATGGTCTAGCGGGGGTGAATGAGCAGTTCTTC
few,TRBD1,TRBV28,TRBJ1-5,CASTRATGGSKQPQHF,TGTGCCAGCACCCGGGCGACAGGGGGAAGCAAACAGCCCCAGCATTTT
many,TRBD2,TRBV11-1,TRBJ2-3,CASSLGAGGRILTDTQYF,TGTGCCAGCAGCTTAGGAGCGGGGGGCCGGATCCTCACAGATACGCAGTATTTT
few,TRBD1,TRBV7-2,TRBJ2-7,CASSQEGQGPYEQYF,TGTGCCAGCAGCCAAGAAGGACAGGGGCCCTACGAGCAGTACTTC
-,-,TRBV30,TRBJ2-1,CAWSVQSAQFF,TGTGCCTGGAGTGTCCAGTCCGCACAGTTCTTC
-,TRBD1,TRBV2,TRBJ2-7,CASTPGTGFTYEQYF,TGTGCCAGCACCCCTGGGACAGGGTTTACCTACGAGCAGTACTTC
many,TRBD1,TRBV20-1,TRBJ2-7,CSANLRDRGRSEQYF,TGCAGTGCTAACCTCCGGGACAGGGGGCGCAGCGAGCAGTACTTC
many,-,TRBV29-1,TRBJ2-1,CSVDSRVGYEQFF,TGCAGCGTTGATTCGCGGGTAGGTTATGAGCAGTTCTTC
-,TRBD1,TRBV5-1,TRBJ1-6,CASCPGTVSTRNSPLHF,TGCGCCAGTTGTCCCGGGACAGTCTCGACTAGGAATTCACCCCTCCACTTT
many,TRBD2,TRBV12-3/TRBV12-4,TRBJ2-1,CASSRLAGVYNEQFF,TGTGCCAGCAGCCGACTAGCGGGGGTATACAATGAGCAGTTCTTC
many,TRBD1,TRBV7-9,TRBJ1-2,CASSAGGNYGYTF,TGTGCCAGCAGCGCAGGGGGCAACTATGGCTACACCTTC
-,TRBD2,TRBV28,TRBJ2-1,CASSPSGYNERFF,TGTGCCAGCAGTCCTAGCGGGTACAATGAGCGGTTCTTC
many,-,TRBV7-2,TRBJ1-1,CASSSNRVTEAFF,TGTGCCAGCAGCTCGAACAGGGTCACTGAAGCTTTCTTT
many,TRBD1,TRBV18,TRBJ2-1,CASSVSTGIRHEQFF,TGTGCCAGCTCAGTATCGACAGGGATTCGGCATGAGCAGTTCTTC
-,-,TRBV11-1,TRBJ1-3,CASSFDGDSGNTIYF,TGTGCCAGCAGCTTCGACGGTGACTCTGGAAACACCATATATTTT
few,-,TRBV12-3/TRBV12-4,TRBJ1-4,CASKLYPTKKLFF,TGTGCCAGCAAGTTGTACCCGACTAAAAAACTGTTTTTT
many,-,TRBV27,TRBJ2-7,CASTGVEQYF,TGTGCCAGCACCGGGGTAGAGCAGTACTTC
few,-,TRBV7-2,TRBJ1-4,CASSLARTDEKLFF,TGTGCCAGCAGCTTAGCAAGGACGGATGAAAAACTGTTTTTT
many,-,TRBV20-1,TRBJ2-5,CSAPKEGETQYF,TGCAGTGCCCCAAAGGAGGGCGAGACCCAGTACTTC
many,-,TRBV12-3/TRBV12-4,TRBJ2-2,CASSPFSSGSDTGELFF,TGTGCCAGCAGTCCCTTTTCATCCGGGAGTGACACCGGGGAGCTGTTTTTT
many,TRBD2,TRBV3-1,TRBJ2-1,CASQREASLNEQFF,TGTGCCAGTCAGCGGGAGGCGTCCCTAAATGAGCAGTTCTTC
many,TRBD2,TRBV20-1,TRBJ2-7,CSATGTSGRIGYEQYF,TGCAGTGCAACCGGGACTAGCGGGAGGATCGGCTACGAGCAGTACTTC
many,TRBD1,TRBV2,TRBJ2-3,CASSRDRVTDTQYF,TGTGCCAGCAGCCGGGACAGGGTTACAGATACGCAGTATTTT
many,-,TRBV7-9,TRBJ2-7,CASSLVVGGEQYF,TGTGCCAGCAGCTTAGTGGTAGGGGGCGAGCAGTACTTC
many,-,TRBV5-1,TRBJ2-4,CASSLAGRNIQYF,TGCGCCAGCAGCTTGGCAGGGAGGAACATTCAGTACTTC
many,TRBD2,TRBV12-3/TRBV12-4,TRBJ2-5,CASTRTSGQETQYF,TGTGCCAGCACCCGAACTAGCGGCCAAGAGACCCAGTACTTC
-,-,TRBV28,TRBJ2-1,CASNPPSSYNEQFF,TGTGCCAGCAATCCTCCCAGCTCCTACAATGAGCAGTTCTTC
many,-,TRBV29-1,TRBJ1-1,CSVEDEGEAFF,TGCAGCGTTGAAGATGAGGGTGAAGCTTTCTTT
many,TRBD2,TRBV25-1,TRBJ2-7,CASSWLGGSEQYF,TGTGCCAGCAGTTGGTTGGGGGGGTCCGAGCAGTACTTC
many,TRBD2,TRBV28,TRBJ2-2,CASETSGFLKNTGELFF,TGTGCCAGTGAGACTAGCGGGTTCCTAAAGAACACCGGGGAGCTGTTTTTT
many,TRBD2,TRBV5-1,TRBJ2-2,CASSFLAGVGTGELFF,TGCGCCAGCAGCTTCTTAGCGGGAGTTGGCACCGGGGAGCTGTTTTTT
many,-,TRBV6-5,TRBJ1-2,CASSLTLNYGYTF,TGTGCCAGCAGTCTAACCTTGAACTATGGCTACACCTTC